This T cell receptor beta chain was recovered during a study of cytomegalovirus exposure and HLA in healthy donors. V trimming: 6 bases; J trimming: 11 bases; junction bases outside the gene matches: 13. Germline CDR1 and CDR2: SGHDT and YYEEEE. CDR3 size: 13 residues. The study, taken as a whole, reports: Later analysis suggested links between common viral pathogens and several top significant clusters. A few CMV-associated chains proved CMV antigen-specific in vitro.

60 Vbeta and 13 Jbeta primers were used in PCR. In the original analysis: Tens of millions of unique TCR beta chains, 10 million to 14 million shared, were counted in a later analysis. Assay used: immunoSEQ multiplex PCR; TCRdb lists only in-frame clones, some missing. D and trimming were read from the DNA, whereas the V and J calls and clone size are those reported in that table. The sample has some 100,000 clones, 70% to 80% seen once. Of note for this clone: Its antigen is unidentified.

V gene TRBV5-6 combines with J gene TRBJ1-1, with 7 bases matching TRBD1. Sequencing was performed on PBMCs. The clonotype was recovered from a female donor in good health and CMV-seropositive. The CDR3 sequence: CASNPNRGLSAFF. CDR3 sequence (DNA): TGTGCCAGCAACCCCAACAGGGGCCTGAGTGCTTTCTTT.